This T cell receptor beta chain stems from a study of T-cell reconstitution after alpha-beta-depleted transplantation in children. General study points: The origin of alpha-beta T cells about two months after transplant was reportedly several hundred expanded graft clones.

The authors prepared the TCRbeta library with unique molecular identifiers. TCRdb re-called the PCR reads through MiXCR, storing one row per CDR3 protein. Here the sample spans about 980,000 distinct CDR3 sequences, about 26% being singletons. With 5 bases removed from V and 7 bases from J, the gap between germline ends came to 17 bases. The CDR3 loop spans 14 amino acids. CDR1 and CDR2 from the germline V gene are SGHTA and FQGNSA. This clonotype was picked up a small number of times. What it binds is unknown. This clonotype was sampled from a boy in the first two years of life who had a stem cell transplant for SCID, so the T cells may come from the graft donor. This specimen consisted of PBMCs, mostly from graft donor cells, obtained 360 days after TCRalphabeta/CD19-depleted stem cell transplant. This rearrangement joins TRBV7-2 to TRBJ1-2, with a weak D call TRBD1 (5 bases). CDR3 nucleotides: TGTGCCAGCAGCCCCGGTGCGGGGCTTGGTGGCTACACCTTC. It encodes CASSPGAGLGGYTF. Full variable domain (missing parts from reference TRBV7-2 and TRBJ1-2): GAGVSQSPSNKVTEKGKDVELRCDPISGHTALYWYRQSLGQGLEFLIYFQGNSAPDKSGLPSDRFSAERTGGSVSTLTIQRTQQEDSAVYLCASSPGAGLGGYTFGSGTRLTVV.